These 5 T cell receptor beta chains originate from one sample sequenced in a study of Tregs in tolerant kidney transplant recipients (dated by TCRdb to between 2018 and 2021). The time point label of this sample denotes: blood sample drawn before combined kidney and bone marrow transplant. The library was obtained by the immunoSEQ multiplex PCR assay. TCRdb took this table from immuneACCESS and kept in-frame rearrangements with V and J called. Such tables lack part of the clones; where checked against another copy, unresolved V genes explain under half of the gap, and the rest is unexplained. In this sample's table one finds about 48,000 clones. The top ten hold about 0.85% of the sample. The input for sequencing was CD4+ T cells from blood, taken before the transplant. These receptors were collected from a human donor who received a combined kidney and bone marrow transplant.

With regard to this clone: The DNA ends 3 residues before the CDR3 does, and the rest of the CDR3 is filled in from the germline J gene. The chain has TRBV18 and TRBJ1-2, with D perhaps TRBD1 (6 bases). With 2 bases removed from V and 7 bases from J, the gap between germline ends came to 11 bases. The CDR3 consists of 13 residues. Germline CDR1 is KGHSH and CDR2 is LQKENI. The CDR3 sequence is CASSPMGATGYTF. Incomplete CDR3 DNA: TGTGCCAGCTCACCAATGGGGGCTACTGGC.

Note on this clone: The missing CDR3 end, 3 residues past where the read stops, is filled in from the germline J gene. V gene TRBV20-1 combines with J gene TRBJ2-3, with a tentative D call TRBD2 (5 bases). V was shortened by 3 bases and J by 2 bases, with 12 bases between the two germline ends. CDR1 DFQATT and CDR2 SNEGSKA come from the germline V gene (reference sequence). The CDR3 sequence is 14 residues long. The CDR3: CSASVSDYTDTQYF. CDR3 DNA (partial): TGCAGTGCTAGTGTCAGTGACTACACAGATACG.

A remark on this clone: The CDR3 is cut off 3 residues early in the read; its end comes from the germline J gene. The chain is built from TRBV20-1 and TRBJ2-7, with 7 bases that match TRBD2. Trimming took 3 bases from V and 0 from J; bases not matched to a gene: 8. The CDR3 covers 15 residues. Germline CDR1 DFQATT, CDR2 SNEGSKA (reference sequence). CDR3 DNA, as far as it was read: TGCAGTGCTAGTGTGCCTAGCGGAATCTCCTACGAG. As protein: CSASVPSGISYE. The CDR3 as a whole reads CSASVPSGISYEQYF.

About this clone itself: The read halts 3 residues ahead of the CDR3 end, with the missing end drawn from the germline J gene. The rearrangement links TRBV7-2 to TRBJ1-1; 7 positions agree with TRBD1. Germline CDR1 and CDR2: SGHTA and FQGNSA. This CDR3 region has 15 residues. The J segment lost 1 base and the V segment lost 4 bases, leaving 6 bases of the junction unmatched. CDR3 loop: CASSSQGVGNTEAFF. CDR3 DNA (partial): TGTGCCAGCAGCTCGCAGGGGGTCGGGAACACTGAA.

Regarding this clone: The read ends 3 residues before the CDR3 terminus; that terminus is restored from the germline J gene. The chain couples TRBV30 to TRBJ1-1; D gene uncertain. Per the germline V gene, CDR1 is GTSNPN and CDR2 is SVGIG (reference sequence). This CDR3 spans 11 amino acids. The sequenced part of the CDR3 DNA is TGTGCCTGGAGTGGGCCCCCCGTG. Residues: CAWSGPPV. The whole CDR3 sequence is CAWSGPPVAFF.